This entry concerns a single T cell receptor beta chain. This clonotype was counted ten times or more. The clone's antigen remains unknown. No quality values exist for individual bases; no much larger clone is one base distant. These data come from a study of T cells in Graves' hyperthyroidism and ophthalmopathy (dated by TCRdb to between 2019 and 2020). Concerning the study at large: A discovery cohort of approximately 100 patients, about 40 with Graves' ophthalmopathy and more than 55 with stable Graves' hyperthyroidism, was used to find distinguishing TCR V-J signatures. Whether ophthalmopathy could be predicted prospectively was tested in an independent validation cohort made up of 18 to 20 hyperthyroidism patients plus 17 patients who later progressed to ophthalmopathy. The approximately 100 discovery patients were randomly divided into training and test sets at a 7:3 ratio. In addition, the study compared T-cell repertoires in thyroid tissue and in blood from roughly 6 Graves' hyperthyroidism patients. Following sampling, methimazole starting at 30 mg daily was given to hyperthyroidism patients, and high-dose intravenous methylprednisolone was given to ophthalmopathy patients. The paper describes TCR Vbeta CDR3 sequencing of more than 120 peripheral blood samples, made up of approximately 40 ophthalmopathy patients, approximately 73 hyperthyroidism patients and around 17 progressor patients.

Amplification of TCR beta CDR3 regions was carried out from RNA transcripts. A first-round RT-PCR of the TCR CDR3 used the HTBI primer set with the Qiagen OneStep RT-PCR kit. A second multiplex PCR round built the libraries, followed by size selection and purification. The libraries were sequenced on an Illumina HiSeq2000 using paired-end 100 bp reads. Per the authors' processing: Raw data were processed with SOAPnuke, discarding reads with adapters, uncalled bases, mean Phred below 15, or no exact constant-primer or identifier match. High-quality paired reads were merged using COPE v1.2.5, and each unique nucleotide sequence was defined as a clonotype. MiTCR v1.1 was used to align clonotypes to the IMGT TRBV, TRBD and TRBJ reference segments. The analysis included only V-J combinations with a frequency above 0.0001, which together covered over 98% of the repertoires. The TCS score was defined as the ratio of F50 (clonal expansion) to E x V (chaos), calculated using BLOSUM62-based TCRdist between CDR3 peptides within each V-J. Welch's t-statistics and random forest reduced fewer than 600 V-J features to about 12, which were used in a naive Bayes classifier (R e1071). Thyroid-blood repertoire similarity was quantified with the Morisita-Horn index. TCRdb passed the public sequencing reads through fastp at Q25 and MiXCR, retaining productive beta sequences. CDR3 protein sequences are deduplicated, and each keeps its most common genes and DNA. TCRdb's processing, not the authors' own work, is the source of the V and J calls. The sample table lists 450,000 to 700,000 distinct CDR3 sequences, around 42% of them with a count of one. Around 20% of the sample goes to the ten largest clones.

Exclusion was applied to patients with uncontrolled infections, other autoimmune diseases, pregnancy or lactation. Clinical symptoms, serum thyroxine and TRAb, thyroid ultrasound, and orbital computed tomography formed the basis for the diagnoses. Trizol reagent was used to extract total RNA, and RNA quality was then checked on an Agilent 2100 Bioanalyzer. The CDR3 runs 13 residues from the cysteine to the phenylalanine. Just the 39-base CDR3 DNA is kept, in frame starting at base 1. Deletion took 4 bases off V and 7 bases off J, with a span of 14 bases between the germline ends. The germline V gene supplies CDR1 MDHEN and CDR2 SYDVKM. What the authors observed across the whole study: A model built on a 13 V-J signature distinguished ophthalmopathy from stable hyperthyroidism, reaching about 88% sensitivity and around 81% specificity in cross-validation and 80%/75% in testing. No statistical method was used to set the sample size in advance, and investigators knew the group allocation. In validation, the model predicted progression to ophthalmopathy with just under 71% sensitivity and over 72% specificity, a median of 6.5 months before onset. Most expanded thyroid clonotypes (frequency above 0.001) were also detected in blood, suggesting blood repertoires may reflect thyroid immune responses.

This receptor was taken from an adult woman with Graves' disease, either hyperthyroidism or ophthalmopathy (not recorded which). Sequencing used peripheral blood or thyroid tissue (not recorded which). The receptor chain draws on TRBV28 and TRBJ2-7; perhaps TRBD2 is the D gene, with 6 bases matching. Here the CDR3 is given as CASSSGPAGEQYF. The sequenced DNA: TGTGCCAGCAGTTCCGGCCCCGCGGGGGAGCAGTACTTC.